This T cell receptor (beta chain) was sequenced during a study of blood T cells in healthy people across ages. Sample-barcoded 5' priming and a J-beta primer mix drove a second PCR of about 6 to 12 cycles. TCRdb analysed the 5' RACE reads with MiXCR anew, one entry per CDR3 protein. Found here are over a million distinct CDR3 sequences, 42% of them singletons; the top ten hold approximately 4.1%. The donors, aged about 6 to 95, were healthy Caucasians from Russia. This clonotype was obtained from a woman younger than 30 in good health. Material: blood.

DNA for the CDR3: TGTGCCAGCAGTGATCAGACAGGGGGCCCAGATACGCAGTATTTT. It is translated as CASSDQTGGPDTQYF. The J gene is TRBJ2-3, the V gene TRBV25-1, with TRBD1 identical over 10 bases. This CDR3 is 15 amino acids long. J gave up 4 bases and V 3 bases, and 4 bases lay outside the gene matches. CDR1 is MGHDK, CDR2 SYGVNS, per germline.